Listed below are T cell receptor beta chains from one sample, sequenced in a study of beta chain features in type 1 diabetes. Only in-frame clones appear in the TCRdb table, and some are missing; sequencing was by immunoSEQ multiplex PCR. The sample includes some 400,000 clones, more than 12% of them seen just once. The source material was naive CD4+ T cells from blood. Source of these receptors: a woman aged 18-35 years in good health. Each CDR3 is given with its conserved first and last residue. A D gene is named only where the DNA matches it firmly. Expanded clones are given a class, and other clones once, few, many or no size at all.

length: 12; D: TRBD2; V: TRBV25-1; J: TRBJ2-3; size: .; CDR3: CASSPSSGGKYF; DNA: TGTGCCAGCAGTCCTTCTAGCGGGGGGAAGTATTTT
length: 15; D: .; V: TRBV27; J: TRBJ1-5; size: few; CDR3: CASREWGTIGRAQHF; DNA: TGTGCCAGCCGGGAGTGGGGTACGATCGGGAGGGCCCAGCATTTT
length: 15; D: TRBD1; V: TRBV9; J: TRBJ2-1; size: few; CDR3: CASRYTDRVYNEQFF; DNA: TGTGCCAGCAGGTATACAGACAGGGTCTACAATGAGCAGTTCTTC
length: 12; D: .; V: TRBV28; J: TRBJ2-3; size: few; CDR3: CASASLGDTQYF; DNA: TGTGCCAGCGCTAGCTTGGGAGATACGCAGTATTTT
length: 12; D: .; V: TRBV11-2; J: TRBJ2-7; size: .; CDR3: CASNSRAHEQYF; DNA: TGTGCCAGCAACTCCAGGGCCCACGAGCAGTACTTC
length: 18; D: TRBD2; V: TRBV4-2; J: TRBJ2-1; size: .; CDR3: CASSQDVGRGSSYNEQFF; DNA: TGTGCCAGCAGCCAAGATGTTGGGCGGGGGAGCTCCTACAATGAGCAGTTCTTC
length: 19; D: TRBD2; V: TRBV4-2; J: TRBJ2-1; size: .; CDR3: CASSRDPTDSGRARNEQFF; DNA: TGTGCCAGCAGCCGAGACCCCACTGATAGCGGGAGGGCCAGGAATGAGCAGTTCTTC
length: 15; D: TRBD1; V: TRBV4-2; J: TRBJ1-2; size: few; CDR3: CASSRSETGNYGYTF; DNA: TGTGCCAGCAGCCGATCGGAGACAGGGAACTATGGCTACACCTTC
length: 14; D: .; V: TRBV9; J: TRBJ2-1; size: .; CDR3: CASSVVQANNEQFF; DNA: TGTGCCAGCAGCGTAGTACAGGCCAACAATGAGCAGTTCTTC
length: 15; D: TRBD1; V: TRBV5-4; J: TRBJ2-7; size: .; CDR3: CASSLQDRAPYEQYF; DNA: TGTGCCAGCAGCCTACAGGACAGGGCGCCCTACGAGCAGTACTTC
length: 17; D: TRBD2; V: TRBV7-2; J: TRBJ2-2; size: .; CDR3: CASSSTRLAGISGELFF; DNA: TGTGCCAGCAGCTCCACACGACTAGCGGGGATTTCCGGGGAGCTGTTTTTT
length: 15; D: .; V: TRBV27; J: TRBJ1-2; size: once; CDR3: CASTSGGARSYGYTF; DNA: TGTGCCAGCACGTCAGGAGGGGCCCGTTCTTATGGCTACACCTTC
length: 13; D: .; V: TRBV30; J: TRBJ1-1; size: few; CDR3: CAWSQGQNTEAFF; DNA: TGTGCCTGGAGTCAGGGACAAAACACTGAAGCTTTCTTT
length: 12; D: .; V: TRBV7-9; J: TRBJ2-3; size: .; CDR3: CASTPLTDTQYF; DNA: TGTGCCAGCACCCCCCTCACAGATACGCAGTATTTT
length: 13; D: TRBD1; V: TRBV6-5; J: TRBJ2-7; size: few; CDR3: CASSRDRWYEQYF; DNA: TGTGCCAGCAGCCGGGACAGGTGGTACGAGCAGTACTTC
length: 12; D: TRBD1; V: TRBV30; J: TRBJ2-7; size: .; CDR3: CAWSLGGDEQYF; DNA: TGTGCCTGGAGTCTAGGGGGCGACGAGCAGTACTTC
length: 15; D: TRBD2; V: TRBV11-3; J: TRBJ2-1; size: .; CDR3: CASSSGELADNEQFF; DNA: TGTGCCAGCAGTTCGGGCGAACTAGCGGACAATGAGCAGTTCTTC
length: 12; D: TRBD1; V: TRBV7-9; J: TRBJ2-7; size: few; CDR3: CASSRQGAEQYF; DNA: TGTGCCAGCAGCCGACAGGGCGCTGAGCAGTACTTC
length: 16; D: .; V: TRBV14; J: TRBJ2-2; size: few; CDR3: CASSPLIQANTGELFF; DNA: TGTGCCAGCAGCCCCCTGATACAGGCGAACACCGGGGAGCTGTTTTTT
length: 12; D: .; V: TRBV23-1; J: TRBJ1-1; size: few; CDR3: CASSQSTRGAFF; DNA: TGCGCCAGCAGTCAATCGACCCGGGGAGCTTTCTTT
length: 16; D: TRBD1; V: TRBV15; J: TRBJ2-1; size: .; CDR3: CATTQTGYHEGNEQFF; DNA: TGTGCCACCACCCAGACAGGGTACCATGAAGGCAATGAGCAGTTCTTC
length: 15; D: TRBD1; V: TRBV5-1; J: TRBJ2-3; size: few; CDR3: CASSHGQGGTDTQYF; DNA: TGCGCCAGCAGCCACGGACAGGGTGGCACAGATACGCAGTATTTT
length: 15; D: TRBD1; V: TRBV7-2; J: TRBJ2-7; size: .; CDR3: CASSFPGTGHYEQYF; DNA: TGTGCCAGCAGCTTCCCCGGGACAGGTCACTACGAGCAGTACTTC
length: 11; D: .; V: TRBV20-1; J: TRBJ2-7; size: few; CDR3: CSVHKAGEQYF; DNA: TGCAGTGTCCACAAGGCGGGGGAGCAGTACTTC
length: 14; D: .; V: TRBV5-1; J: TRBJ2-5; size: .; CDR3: CASSSGPSGETQYF; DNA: TGCGCCAGCAGCTCCGGACCCTCAGGGGAGACCCAGTACTTC
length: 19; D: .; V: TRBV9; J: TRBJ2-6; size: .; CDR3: CASNPGPSWQKTGANVLTF; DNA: TGTGCCAGCAACCCAGGCCCCTCCTGGCAGAAGACTGGGGCCAACGTCCTGACTTTC
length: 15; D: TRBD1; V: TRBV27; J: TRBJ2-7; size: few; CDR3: CASSSPGTGTPEQYF; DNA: TGTGCCAGCAGTTCCCCCGGGACAGGGACCCCCGAGCAGTACTTC
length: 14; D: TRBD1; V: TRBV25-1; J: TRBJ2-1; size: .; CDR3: CASSLYRGHNEQFF; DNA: TGTGCCAGCAGTCTGTACAGGGGACACAATGAGCAGTTCTTC
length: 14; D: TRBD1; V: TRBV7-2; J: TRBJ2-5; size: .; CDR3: CASSPTGGRETQYF; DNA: TGTGCCAGCAGCCCCACAGGGGGGAGAGAGACCCAGTACTTC
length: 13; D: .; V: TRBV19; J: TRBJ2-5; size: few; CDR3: CASMRADQETQYF; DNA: TGTGCCAGTATGCGGGCCGACCAAGAGACCCAGTACTTC
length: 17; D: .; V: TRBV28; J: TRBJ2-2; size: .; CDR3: CASSLSGYLLHPGELFF; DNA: TGTGCCAGCAGTTTAAGCGGTTATCTACTCCACCCCGGGGAGCTGTTTTTT
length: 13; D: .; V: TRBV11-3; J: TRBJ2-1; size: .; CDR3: CASSLRIGNEQFF; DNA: TGTGCCAGCAGCTTACGAATCGGCAATGAGCAGTTCTTC
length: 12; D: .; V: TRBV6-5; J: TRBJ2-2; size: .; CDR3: CASGRNTGELFF; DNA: TGTGCCAGCGGCCGTAACACCGGGGAGCTGTTTTTT
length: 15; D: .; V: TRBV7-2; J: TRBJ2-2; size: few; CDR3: CASSRRAADTGELFF; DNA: TGTGCCAGCAGTCGCAGGGCGGCGGACACCGGGGAGCTGTTTTTT
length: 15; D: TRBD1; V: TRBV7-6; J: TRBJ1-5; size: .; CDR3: CASSLVTGSNQPQHF; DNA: TGTGCCAGCAGCTTAGTGACAGGGAGCAATCAGCCCCAGCATTTT
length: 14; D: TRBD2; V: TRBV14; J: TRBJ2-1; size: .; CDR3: CASSPRTSGGEQFF; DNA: TGTGCCAGCAGCCCTCGGACTAGCGGGGGTGAGCAGTTCTTC
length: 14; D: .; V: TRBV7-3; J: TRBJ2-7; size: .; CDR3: CASSLTSGAYEQYF; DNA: TGTGCCAGCAGCTTAACTAGCGGAGCCTACGAGCAGTACTTC
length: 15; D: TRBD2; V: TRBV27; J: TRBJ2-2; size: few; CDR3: CASSLGLAVTGELFF; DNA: TGTGCCAGCAGTTTAGGACTAGCGGTCACCGGGGAGCTGTTTTTT
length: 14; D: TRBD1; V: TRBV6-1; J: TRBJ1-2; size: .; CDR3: CASRDRGSSYGYTF; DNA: TGTGCCAGCAGAGACAGGGGAAGCTCCTATGGCTACACCTTC
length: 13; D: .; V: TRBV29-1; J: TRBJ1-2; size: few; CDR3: CSVGAGVYYGYTF; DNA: TGCAGCGTGGGGGCAGGGGTCTACTATGGCTACACCTTC
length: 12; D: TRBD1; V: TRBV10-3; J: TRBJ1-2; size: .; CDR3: CAIRGQGHGYTF; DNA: TGTGCCATCAGGGGACAGGGGCATGGCTACACCTTC
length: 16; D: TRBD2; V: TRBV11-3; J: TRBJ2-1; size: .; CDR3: CASSLGRGGRAWEQFF; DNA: TGTGCCAGCAGCCTCGGGAGGGGCGGGAGAGCATGGGAGCAGTTCTTC
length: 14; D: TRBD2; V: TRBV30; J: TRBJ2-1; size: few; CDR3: CAWRVTSGPNEQFF; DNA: TGTGCCTGGAGGGTGACTAGCGGGCCCAATGAGCAGTTCTTC
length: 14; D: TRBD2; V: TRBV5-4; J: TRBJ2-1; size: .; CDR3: CASSKGGRGDEQFF; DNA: TGTGCCAGCAGTAAAGGTGGGAGGGGCGATGAGCAGTTCTTC
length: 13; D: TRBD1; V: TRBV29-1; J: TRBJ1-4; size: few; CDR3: CSVTGATNEKLFF; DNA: TGCAGCGTTACAGGGGCCACTAATGAAAAACTGTTTTTT
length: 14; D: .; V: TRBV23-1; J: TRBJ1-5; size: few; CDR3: CASTRKPSTQPQHF; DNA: TGCGCCAGCACTAGGAAACCAAGTACTCAGCCCCAGCATTTT
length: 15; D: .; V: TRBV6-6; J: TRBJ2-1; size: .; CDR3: CASTNLGVPYNEQFF; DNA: TGTGCCAGCACCAATCTAGGAGTCCCTTACAATGAGCAGTTCTTC
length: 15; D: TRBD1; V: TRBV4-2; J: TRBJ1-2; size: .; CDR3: CASSQELQGAGGYTF; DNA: TGTGCCAGCAGCCAAGAGTTACAGGGGGCGGGTGGCTACACCTTC
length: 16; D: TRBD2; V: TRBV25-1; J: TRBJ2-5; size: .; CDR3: CASRKTSGRAVETQYF; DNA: TGTGCCAGCAGAAAGACTAGCGGGAGGGCCGTAGAGACCCAGTACTTC
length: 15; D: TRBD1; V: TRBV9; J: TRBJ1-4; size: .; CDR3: CASSTGTGANEKLFF; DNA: TGTGCCAGCAGCACCGGGACAGGGGCTAATGAAAAACTGTTTTTT
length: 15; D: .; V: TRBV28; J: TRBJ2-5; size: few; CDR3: CASSSGGGPPGTQYF; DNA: TGTGCCAGCAGTTCTGGGGGCGGCCCCCCAGGGACCCAGTACTTC
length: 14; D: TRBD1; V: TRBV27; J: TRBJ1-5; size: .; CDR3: CASRSIYRGEPQHF; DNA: TGTGCCAGCAGATCTATATACAGGGGTGAGCCCCAGCATTTT
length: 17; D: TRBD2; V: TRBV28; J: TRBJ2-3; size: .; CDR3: CASKPPLAGGPTDTQYF; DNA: TGTGCCAGCAAGCCTCCCCTAGCGGGAGGGCCGACAGATACGCAGTATTTT
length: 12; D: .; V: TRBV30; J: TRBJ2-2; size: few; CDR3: CAWIPRTGELFF; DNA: TGTGCCTGGATCCCGAGGACCGGGGAGCTGTTTTTT
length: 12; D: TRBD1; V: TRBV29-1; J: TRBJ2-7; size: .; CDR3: CSFSGTGYEQYF; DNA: TGCAGCTTCTCCGGGACAGGGTACGAGCAGTACTTC